Listed below are T cell receptor beta chains from one sample, sequenced in a study of cytomegalovirus exposure and HLA in healthy donors. Measured with immunoSEQ multiplex PCR; TCRdb has only the in-frame clones, and not every one. The profile shows 100,000 to 120,000 clones, roughly 78% of them singletons. The sample taken for sequencing was PBMCs. The receptors were sampled from a woman younger than 45 in good health and CMV-seronegative. CDR3s include the opening cysteine and the closing phenylalanine or tryptophan. D genes are given only for firm matches. Size is omitted from some rows. Given values are once, few, many or a class for expanded clones.

d_call clone_size j_call v_call cdr3_aa cdr3_nt
NA NA TRBJ2-3 TRBV7-8 CASSLGAGRTDTQYF TGTGCCAGCAGCTTGGGGGCAGGGAGAACAGATACGCAGTATTTT
NA NA TRBJ1-5 TRBV9 CASSVSGGNQPQHF TGTGCCAGCAGCGTCTCAGGGGGCAATCAGCCCCAGCATTTT
TRBD1 NA TRBJ2-3 TRBV28 CASSSRDREQYF TGTGCCAGCAGTTCCCGGGACAGGGAGCAGTATTTT
TRBD1 few TRBJ1-5 TRBV28 CASSPSGQGTQPQHF TGTGCCAGCAGTCCAAGTGGACAGGGGACACAGCCCCAGCATTTT
TRBD2 NA TRBJ2-7 TRBV7-2 CASSLATSGRQAYEQYF TGTGCCAGCAGCTTAGCGACTAGCGGGAGGCAGGCCTACGAGCAGTACTTC
TRBD2 NA TRBJ2-2 TRBV4-2 CASSQERGVNTGELFF TGTGCCAGCAGCCAAGAGCGGGGGGTAAACACCGGGGAGCTGTTTTTT
TRBD1 NA TRBJ2-7 TRBV10-3 CAISQTGNPYEQYF TGTGCCATCAGCCAGACAGGGAACCCCTACGAGCAGTACTTC
TRBD2 NA TRBJ2-1 TRBV7-3 CASSSTSGSDSEQFF TGTGCCAGCAGCTCGACTAGCGGGAGTGACAGTGAGCAGTTCTTC
NA NA TRBJ1-4 TRBV28 CASSFGDSSNEKLFF TGTGCCAGCAGTTTTGGTGACAGCTCTAATGAAAAACTGTTTTTT
TRBD1 few TRBJ1-1 TRBV6-5 CASRNRGMNTEAFF TGTGCCAGCAGGAACAGGGGAATGAACACTGAAGCTTTCTTT
NA NA TRBJ2-5 TRBV6-6 CASNLQGGQETQYF TGTGCCAGCAATTTACAAGGGGGCCAAGAGACCCAGTACTTC
NA NA TRBJ2-2 TRBV7-6 CASSLAARGGELFF TGTGCCAGCAGCTTAGCTGCCCGAGGCGGGGAGCTGTTTTTT
TRBD2 NA TRBJ2-7 TRBV4-3 CASSQDYPLVAGRIEQYF TGCGCCAGCAGCCAAGATTACCCTCTGGTAGCGGGAAGAATAGAGCAGTACTTC
TRBD2 few TRBJ2-3 TRBV29-1 CSVEWTSGSTDTQYF TGCAGCGTTGAATGGACTAGCGGGAGCACAGATACGCAGTATTTT
NA NA TRBJ2-7 TRBV27 CASSSLGQTYEQYF TGTGCCAGCAGTTCGCTAGGACAGACCTACGAGCAGTACTTC
NA few TRBJ2-2 TRBV7-9 CAIAKGVGVGTGELFF TGTGCCATCGCGAAGGGGGTGGGAGTTGGCACCGGGGAGCTGTTTTTT
NA NA TRBJ1-5 TRBV28 CASSSGGSNQPQHF TGTGCCAGCAGTTCCGGGGGGAGCAATCAGCCCCAGCATTTT
NA few TRBJ1-5 TRBV25-1 CASTAGSNQPQHF TGTGCCAGCACCGCGGGAAGCAATCAGCCCCAGCATTTT
TRBD1 NA TRBJ1-2 TRBV5-6 CASINRGKLGYGYTF TGTGCCAGCATCAACAGGGGAAAGTTAGGCTATGGCTACACCTTC
NA NA TRBJ2-3 TRBV5-1 CASSLEPADNTQYF TGCGCCAGCAGCTTGGAACCGGCGGACAACACGCAGTATTTT
TRBD2 NA TRBJ2-1 TRBV7-3 CASSLAAGANNEQFF TGTGCCAGCAGCTTAGCAGCGGGGGCCAACAATGAGCAGTTCTTC
TRBD1 NA TRBJ1-1 TRBV4-1 CASSQSTGGVSNTEAFF TGCGCCAGCAGCCAATCGACAGGGGGGGTTTCCAACACTGAAGCTTTCTTT
NA NA TRBJ1-1 TRBV11-2 CASSWVSGEAFF TGTGCCAGCAGCTGGGTGTCAGGAGAAGCTTTCTTT
NA NA TRBJ1-1 TRBV9 CASSVGGRSPAGTEAFF TGTGCCAGCAGCGTAGGGGGGAGGTCCCCTGCCGGCACTGAAGCTTTCTTT
NA NA TRBJ2-4 TRBV7-2 CASSSVAKNIQYF TGTGCCAGCAGCTCGGTAGCCAAAAACATTCAGTACTTC
NA NA TRBJ1-6 TRBV28 CASSINRVGISPLHF TGTGCCAGCAGTATAAACAGGGTTGGAATTTCACCCCTCCACTTT
TRBD2 NA TRBJ2-7 TRBV9 CASSVSGSGDYEQYF TGTGCCAGCAGCGTTTCGGGTAGCGGGGACTACGAGCAGTACTTC
NA NA TRBJ2-7 TRBV28 CASSGGNNPYEQYF TGTGCCAGCAGTGGCGGGAACAACCCCTACGAGCAGTACTTC
NA NA TRBJ2-3 TRBV2 CASRSSGRTDTQYF TGTGCCAGCAGGAGTAGCGGTCGCACAGATACGCAGTATTTT
NA NA TRBJ2-7 TRBV2 CASSEDSPYEQYF TGTGCCAGCAGTGAAGACAGTCCCTACGAGCAGTACTTC
NA NA TRBJ1-5 TRBV7-9 CASSLEGGNQPQHF TGTGCCAGCAGCTTAGAGGGGGGGAATCAGCCCCAGCATTTT
NA NA TRBJ1-4 TRBV5-4 CASSLGLTATNEKLFF TGTGCCAGCAGCTTGGGGCTGACTGCAACTAATGAAAAACTGTTTTTT
NA NA TRBJ1-5 TRBV7-6 CASSLGDRNQPQHF TGTGCCAGCAGCTTAGGAGACAGGAATCAGCCCCAGCATTTT
NA NA TRBJ2-7 TRBV21-1 CASSIRGDRGRSHYEQYF TGTGCCAGCAGCATCCGAGGGGACAGGGGGCGTTCCCACTACGAGCAGTACTTC
NA once TRBJ2-5 TRBV5-1 CASSFGEETQYF TGCGCCAGCAGCTTCGGGGAAGAGACCCAGTACTTC
NA NA TRBJ1-2 TRBV5-6 CASTTYGGVRYDGYTF TGTGCCAGCACCACCTATGGAGGGGTGAGGTATGATGGCTACACCTTC
NA few TRBJ2-3 TRBV19 CASSRRQEGTDTQYF TGTGCCAGTAGTAGGAGGCAGGAAGGCACAGATACGCAGTATTTT
NA NA TRBJ1-1 TRBV28 CASSVQDSQNTEAFF TGTGCCAGCAGTGTCCAGGACAGTCAGAACACTGAAGCTTTCTTT
NA NA TRBJ2-1 TRBV9 CASSVANVNYNEQFF TGTGCCAGCAGCGTAGCTAACGTTAACTACAATGAGCAGTTCTTC
TRBD2 few TRBJ2-1 TRBV10-2 CASRTSGGSDEQFF TGCGCCAGCAGGACTAGCGGGGGTTCGGATGAGCAGTTCTTC
TRBD1 NA TRBJ1-1 TRBV10-3 CATTKGAPNTEAFF TGTGCCACCACGAAGGGGGCTCCGAACACTGAAGCTTTCTTT
NA NA TRBJ2-7 TRBV30 CAWSDGLTYEQYF TGTGCCTGGAGTGACGGGTTAACCTACGAGCAGTACTTC
NA NA TRBJ2-5 TRBV11-1 CASSHGRFQETQYF TGTGCCAGCAGCCATGGGAGGTTCCAAGAGACCCAGTACTTC
NA NA TRBJ2-2 TRBV9 CASSVGAAATGELFF TGTGCCAGCAGCGTAGGTGCGGCCGCGACCGGGGAGCTGTTTTTT
TRBD2 NA TRBJ2-7 TRBV13 CASSLMGLAAYEQYF TGTGCCAGCAGCTTGATGGGACTAGCGGCCTACGAGCAGTACTTC
TRBD2 NA TRBJ2-2 TRBV7-8 CASRGPGGTGELFF TGTGCCAGCAGGGGTCCGGGGGGCACCGGGGAGCTGTTTTTT
TRBD2 NA TRBJ2-7 TRBV29-1 CSVLGLAGAAYEQYF TGCAGCGTTCTAGGACTAGCGGGAGCGGCTTACGAGCAGTACTTC
NA NA TRBJ2-2 TRBV14 CASSQGGGSTGELFF TGTGCCAGCAGCCAAGGCGGGGGCAGCACCGGGGAGCTGTTTTTT
NA NA TRBJ2-7 TRBV2 CASSYSKLAYEQYF TGTGCCAGCAGCTATTCTAAACTCGCCTACGAGCAGTACTTC
TRBD1 NA TRBJ1-1 TRBV6-6 CASSYSPAGGEAFF TGTGCCAGCAGTTACTCCCCGGCAGGGGGTGAAGCTTTCTTT
NA NA TRBJ2-1 TRBV5-1 CASSLAGGIDEQFF TGCGCCAGCAGCTTGGCGGGGGGCATCGATGAGCAGTTCTTC
NA NA TRBJ1-1 TRBV6-5 CASSYQGWRTEAFF TGTGCCAGCAGTTACCAGGGGTGGAGAACTGAAGCTTTCTTT